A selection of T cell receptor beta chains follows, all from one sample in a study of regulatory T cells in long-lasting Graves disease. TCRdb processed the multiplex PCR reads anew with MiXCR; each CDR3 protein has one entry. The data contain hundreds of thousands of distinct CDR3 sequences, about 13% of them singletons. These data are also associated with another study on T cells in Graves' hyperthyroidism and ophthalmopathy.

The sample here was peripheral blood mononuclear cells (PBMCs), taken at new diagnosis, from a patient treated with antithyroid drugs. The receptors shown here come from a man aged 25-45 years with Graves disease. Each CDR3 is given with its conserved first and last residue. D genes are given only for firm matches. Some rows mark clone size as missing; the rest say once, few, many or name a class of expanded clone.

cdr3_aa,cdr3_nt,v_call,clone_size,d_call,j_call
CASSPGGPRNTEAFF,TGTGCCAGCTCACCTGGGGGACCGAGGAACACTGAGGCTTTCTTT,TRBV18,once,NA,TRBJ1-1
CSVGTGFYEQYF,TGCAGTGTCGGGACAGGATTCTACGAGCAGTACTTC,TRBV20-1,NA,TRBD1,TRBJ2-7
CASLAPGSTSGAFF,TGCGCCAGCCTGGCACCAGGGTCAACTTCGGGAGCTTTCTTT,TRBV10-2,once,NA,TRBJ1-1
CATYDRDRGNQPQHF,TGTGCCACCTATGACCGGGACAGGGGGAATCAGCCCCAGCATTTT,TRBV6-1,many,TRBD1,TRBJ1-5
CASSSSGLQYF,TGTGCCAGCAGCTCAAGCGGATTGCAGTATTTT,TRBV7-3,NA,NA,TRBJ2-3
CASSPGTQETQYF,TGTGCCAGCAGCCCCGGGACACAAGAGACCCAGTACTTC,TRBV11-2,many,NA,TRBJ2-5
CASILKKGLEWGYTF,TGTGCCAGTATTCTCAAAAAGGGACTGGAGTGGGGCTACACCTTC,TRBV19,few,NA,TRBJ1-2
CASSYLGLAYEQYF,TGTGCCAGCAGTTACCTGGGACTAGCCTACGAGCAGTACTTC,TRBV6-5,many,TRBD2,TRBJ2-7
CAWSGQGTGELFF,TGTGCCTGGAGTGGGCAAGGGACCGGGGAGCTGTTTTTT,TRBV30,NA,NA,TRBJ2-2
CAATGAAGVVNEQYF,TGTGCCGCCACGGGGGCAGCGGGAGTCGTCAACGAGCAGTACTTC,TRBV10-3,many,TRBD2,TRBJ2-7
CATSAGDGSNQPQHF,TGTGCCACCAGTGCCGGGGACGGGAGCAATCAGCCCCAGCATTTT,TRBV24-1,NA,NA,TRBJ1-5
CASSEGQMNTEAFF,TGTGCCAGCAGCGAGGGGCAGATGAACACTGAAGCTTTCTTT,TRBV7-9,many,NA,TRBJ1-1
CASSDQDRGRSNEQFF,TGTGCCAGCAGTGACCAGGACAGGGGACGGAGCAATGAGCAGTTCTTC,TRBV6-1,many,TRBD1,TRBJ2-1
CASSLGGSSPPEQYF,TGTGCCAGCAGTTTGGGGGGCTCCTCGCCTCCCGAGCAGTACTTC,TRBV12-3/TRBV12-4,many,NA,TRBJ2-7
CASSLRRDSNSPLHF,TGCGCCAGCAGCTTGAGACGCGATTCTAATTCACCCCTCCACTTT,TRBV5-1,few,NA,TRBJ1-6
CASKLGQETQYF,TGTGCCAGCAAATTAGGGCAAGAGACCCAGTACTTC,TRBV28,many,NA,TRBJ2-5
CASSPDRVTDTQYF,TGTGCCAGCAGCCCGGACAGGGTTACAGATACGCAGTATTTT,TRBV11-2,many,TRBD1,TRBJ2-3
CASRRSIGADTQYF,TGTGCCAGCAGACGATCGATCGGAGCAGATACGCAGTATTTT,TRBV7-6,many,NA,TRBJ2-3
CAGARELGYEQYF,TGTGCCGGAGCCAGGGAATTAGGTTACGAGCAGTACTTC,TRBV6-1,many,NA,TRBJ2-7
CASSIGTSRESEQFF,TGTGCCAGCAGCATAGGGACTAGCAGGGAGAGTGAGCAGTTCTTC,TRBV5-6,many,TRBD2,TRBJ2-1
CSAASGRHNEQFF,TGCAGCGCCGCTAGCGGGAGGCACAATGAGCAGTTCTTC,TRBV29-1,many,TRBD2,TRBJ2-1
CASSELAGGTTDTQYF,TGTGCCAGCAGTGAACTAGCGGGAGGAACCACAGATACGCAGTATTTT,TRBV2,few,TRBD2,TRBJ2-3
CAWSVSGLEQFF,TGTGCCTGGAGTGTAAGCGGCCTTGAGCAGTTCTTC,TRBV30,few,NA,TRBJ2-1
CASSFRQFTGELFF,TGTGCCAGCAGTTTTCGACAGTTCACCGGGGAGCTGTTTTTT,TRBV12-3/TRBV12-4,many,NA,TRBJ2-2
CASSSSRGLFLEAFF,TGTGCCAGCAGCTCGTCGCGAGGACTTTTCCTTGAAGCTTTCTTT,TRBV7-8,few,NA,TRBJ1-1
CASGLVPSAVAGALRNEQFF,TGTGCTAGTGGTTTGGTACCCTCCGCGGTAGCGGGAGCCCTGAGGAATGAGCAGTTCTTC,TRBV12-5,NA,TRBD2,TRBJ2-1
CATSRDPLGTIYF,TGTGCCACCAGCAGAGATCCTCTTGGCACCATATATTTT,TRBV15,many,NA,TRBJ1-3
CSARPGRVYEQYF,TGCAGTGCTAGACCGGGGAGGGTGTACGAGCAGTACTTC,TRBV20-1,NA,TRBD2,TRBJ2-7
CSVITRRANYGYTF,TGCAGCGTGATTACCAGGCGGGCTAACTATGGCTACACCTTC,TRBV29-1,few,NA,TRBJ1-2
CASRDKGAGELFF,TGTGCCAGCAGAGATAAAGGGGCCGGGGAGCTGTTTTTT,TRBV4-2,NA,NA,TRBJ2-2
CASRTEGRYNEQFF,TGTGCCAGCAGAACCGAGGGGCGCTACAATGAGCAGTTCTTC,TRBV28,many,NA,TRBJ2-1
CASSLSGQGPNGYTF,TGTGCCAGCAGCTTAAGCGGACAGGGGCCCAATGGCTACACCTTC,TRBV7-9,few,TRBD1,TRBJ1-2
CATSEAGADTQYF,TGTGCCACCAGTGAGGCAGGCGCAGATACGCAGTATTTT,TRBV24-1,NA,NA,TRBJ2-3
CASSLAGLSSYEQYF,TGTGCCAGCAGTCTAGCGGGACTATCTTCCTACGAGCAGTACTTC,TRBV6-1,NA,TRBD2,TRBJ2-7
CASSQEGLAGGPQYF,TGTGCCAGCAGCCAAGAAGGGCTAGCGGGAGGGCCCCAGTATTTT,TRBV4-2,few,TRBD2,TRBJ2-3
CASSPQQAIETQYF,TGTGCCAGCTCACCACAGCAGGCGATCGAGACCCAGTACTTC,TRBV18,NA,NA,TRBJ2-5
CASSPQGVGNGYTF,TGTGCCAGCAGTCCTCAGGGGGTAGGCAATGGCTACACCTTC,TRBV12-3/TRBV12-4,many,TRBD1,TRBJ1-2
CASSQAQREGPGELFF,TGTGCCAGCAGCCAAGCCCAGCGGGAGGGTCCCGGGGAGCTGTTTTTT,TRBV4-2,few,TRBD2,TRBJ2-2
CSAPGRPGANSPLHF,TGCAGTGCTCCCGGGAGACCCGGGGCCAATTCACCCCTCCACTTT,TRBV20-1,NA,NA,TRBJ1-6
CASSSASGRSYEQYF,TGTGCCAGCAGTTCGGCTAGCGGGAGGTCCTACGAGCAGTACTTC,TRBV6-9,many,TRBD2,TRBJ2-7
CASSLGTVGLLAGELFF,TGTGCCAGCAGCTTAGGGACGGTGGGCCTACTGGCCGGGGAGCTGTTTTTT,TRBV7-2,few,NA,TRBJ2-2
CASSPLIRDVNYGYTF,TGTGCCAGCTCACCGCTAATCAGGGATGTTAACTATGGCTACACCTTC,TRBV18,once,NA,TRBJ1-2
CASSTKDGPTYEQYF,TGTGCTAGCAGCACCAAGGACGGACCTACCTACGAGCAGTACTTC,TRBV7-7,few,NA,TRBJ2-7
CSARSRVGRGTQYF,TGCAGTGCTAGAAGCAGGGTAGGAAGGGGTACGCAGTATTTT,TRBV20-1,many,NA,TRBJ2-3
CASGPRSEQYF,TGTGCTAGCGGCCCCCGGAGTGAGCAGTACTTC,TRBV12-5,many,NA,TRBJ2-7
CSVSGTQARGGYTF,TGCAGCGTTTCCGGGACGCAGGCTAGGGGTGGCTACACCTTC,TRBV29-1,many,NA,TRBJ1-2
CASLDRANTGELFF,TGTGCCAGCCTGGACCGGGCGAACACCGGGGAGCTGTTTTTT,TRBV19,many,NA,TRBJ2-2
CASSIAAHWAYNEQFF,TGTGCCAGTAGTATTGCGGCACACTGGGCCTACAATGAGCAGTTCTTC,TRBV19,few,NA,TRBJ2-1
CASRRTGSDTEAFF,TGTGCCAGCAGACGGACAGGCTCGGACACTGAAGCTTTCTTT,TRBV12-3/TRBV12-4,many,TRBD1,TRBJ1-1
CASRSVAGPPYEQYF,TGTGCCAGCAGATCAGTAGCGGGCCCCCCCTACGAGCAGTACTTC,TRBV6-1,few,TRBD2,TRBJ2-7
CASSRREQFF,TGTGCCAGCAGTCGCCGAGAGCAGTTCTTC,TRBV12-3/TRBV12-4,many,NA,TRBJ2-1
CASTLGLYEQYF,TGTGCCAGCACCCTGGGGCTCTACGAGCAGTACTTC,TRBV5-5,NA,NA,TRBJ2-7
CASREGVGLAGDNEQFF,TGTGCCAGCAGAGAGGGGGTGGGTCTAGCGGGCGACAATGAGCAGTTCTTC,TRBV6-1,few,TRBD2,TRBJ2-1
CASSLWLAPNTYNEQFF,TGTGCCAGCAGTTTATGGCTTGCGCCTAATACCTACAATGAGCAGTTCTTC,TRBV27,many,NA,TRBJ2-1
CASSESSGFSNQPQHF,TGTGCCAGCAGTGAGAGCTCGGGATTTAGCAATCAGCCCCAGCATTTT,TRBV25-1,few,NA,TRBJ1-5
CSARSPGGQETQYF,TGCAGTGCTAGGTCTCCGGGAGGCCAAGAGACCCAGTACTTC,TRBV20-1,many,TRBD2,TRBJ2-5
CASSWDRGREQYF,TGTGCCAGCAGTTGGGACAGGGGGCGTGAGCAGTACTTC,TRBV28,many,TRBD1,TRBJ2-7
CASSQANRDSSEQYF,TGCGCCAGCAGCCAAGCCAACCGGGACTCCTCTGAGCAGTACTTC,TRBV4-1,few,NA,TRBJ2-7
CASSSDTLSETQYF,TGTGCCAGCAGCTCCGATACTTTAAGCGAGACCCAGTACTTC,TRBV11-2,many,NA,TRBJ2-5